This T cell receptor (beta chain) was identified during a study of shared clonotypes between healthy human individuals (TCRdb year 2020). Study-wide context: The cohort included three men and a couple of women between 18 and 49 years of age. For each donor, three plates each were used for CD4 naive and CD4 memory, two plates were used for CD8 naive, and one plate was used for CD8 memory. Blood TCR repertoires of roughly five healthy adults were deeply sequenced to estimate repertoire size and the extent of clonotype sharing between individuals. To increase sequencing depth and limit assay-specific biases, different laboratories used diverse techniques to prepare libraries and sequence TCR repertoires. Leukapheresis yielded between about 0.85 and 9 billion PBMCs per donor. What the study reported, not specific to this receptor: Because the study included only a small number of donors, the genetic and exposure-history diversity represented was limited. Pairwise subsampling led to the expectation that sequencing depth would affect the degree of clonotype sharing among donors. Incomplete sequencing was indicated by rarefaction of sorted-subset datasets, despite the large sequencing depth. Sampling was restricted to blood, and TCR repertoires in tissue are likely to differ from TCR repertoires in blood. Higher generation probabilities were observed for clonotypes shared by all four sorted-subset donors than for non-shared clonotypes. Across a handful of donors, approximately 5% of naive CD4, roughly 3.4% of naive CD8, approximately 2.5% of memory CD4, and roughly 0.4% of memory CD8 clonotypes were shared. Estimated clonotype richness was generally larger for naive than for memory subsets.

From cysteine to phenylalanine, the CDR3 is 14 amino acids long. Just CDR3 DNA is preserved here, 42 bases in frame from base 1. Reading the germline V gene (reference sequence) gives CDR1 LNHDA and CDR2 SQIVND. Trimming leaves V shorter by 4 bases and J shorter by 4 bases, with the junction holding 4 bases beyond the gene matches. The donors were healthy, HIV-negative adults who had no recently reported acute infections or vaccinations. All donors were Caucasian adults living in Nashville, Tennessee, USA. CD4+ T cells were enriched by magnetic negative selection, after which naive cells were positively selected on CD45RA and the negative fraction was taken as the memory subset. Blood was obtained by leukapheresis, after which PBMCs were separated by Ficoll-Histopaque density gradient centrifugation and cryopreserved in liquid nitrogen vapor phase. Analytical flow cytometry was used to check the purity and quantity of every magnetically sorted T cell population. Genomic DNA was isolated from each sorted fraction and quantified by UV absorbance on a Nanodrop 2000c.

Using the deep immunoSEQ assay, TCR CDR3 regions were amplified from genomic DNA by multiplex PCR. Extracted genomic DNA from each cell subset was spread evenly across all wells of several immunoSEQ 96-well plates, with each plate serving as a replicate. For sorted subsets, roughly 190 ng of genomic DNA, equivalent to 25,000 to 35,000 T cell genomes, went into each replicate PCR. Purified libraries were measured with a Qubit 3.0 fluorometer, size-checked on a Bioanalyzer 2100, and measured again with the KAPA Library Quantification kit. Every immunoSEQ 96-well plate was sequenced on a dedicated single-read 150-cycle Illumina NextSeq 550 flow cell. Processing in the source paper ran as follows. Because the immunoSEQ output included only junctional sequences and no quality scores, the filtering could not be the same as the filtering used for full-length reads. Sequences were annotated with PyIR, a Python wrapper for IgBLAST v1.9, using IMGT germline references to assign V/J genes and CDR3. Reads were filtered out if the reads had weak V/J assignments (E-value above 1e-6), no CDR3, stop codons, out-of-frame junctions, or ambiguous translated residues. V3J clonotypes were defined as sequences sharing the same inferred V gene, J gene, and CDR3 amino acid sequence. Percentage overlap between repertoires was computed as shared unique clonotypes divided by the size of the smaller repertoire. Repertoire richness was assessed with RTK rarefaction, the Chao1 estimator, and Recon v2.1 estimates of unobserved clonotypes. For all TCRbeta clonotypes obtained by the gDNA method from four donors, generation probabilities were computed with OLGA. The source is immuneACCESS, and TCRdb retained only in-frame sequences with V and J called. Part of the clones is not carried over; for the studies checked, unresolved V genes explain less than half of this, and the remainder is unexplained. V and J calls and clone size are those listed in that table; D and trimming were worked out from the DNA. This sample lists millions of clones; approximately 95% were detected once. The ten biggest clones cover under 0.45% of the sample.

To note about this clone: Its antigen is unknown. Base qualities are not at hand, and no much larger clone is one base apart.

This receptor was taken from a man aged 18 to 29 in good health. Some clones in this sample may be carry-over from other donors' samples. The chain couples TRBV19 to TRBJ2-5, with 9 bases in between that match TRBD1. The sequenced material came from naive CD4+ T cells from PBMCs. The intended sense of this specimen's cell subset or site label: CD45RA+ positively selected. The CDR3 protein sequence reads: CASSTTGGGETQYF. The nucleotide sequence reads TGTGCCAGTAGTACGACAGGGGGAGGAGAGACCCAGTACTTC.